This entry is about one T cell receptor (beta chain). What it recognizes is unknown. Every sample gave at least 5 micrograms of total RNA when it was extracted. This entry belongs to a study of blood T cells in healthy people across ages. General study results and limits: The donors' CMV status was not determined, possibly confounding changes in expanded clonotypes. Naive T cell percentage by flow cytometry tracked strongly with beta diversity. Both naive CD4+ cell counts and diversity were greater in long-lived donors than in aged donors.

The germline CDR1 and CDR2 sequences are MNHEY and SMNVEV (reference sequence). There are 14 residues in the CDR3. Between the trimmed V and J ends, which lost 4 bases and 6 bases, there was a span of 13 bases. The use of a sample-barcoded 5' primer and a J-beta primer mix characterized a second PCR of roughly 6 to 11 cycles. TCRdb reanalysed the 5' RACE reads using MiXCR and keeps one entry per CDR3 protein. The table records 800,000 to 950,000 distinct CDR3 sequences, about 44% of them present only once. Material: blood. The J gene is TRBJ1-5, the V gene TRBV27; D is possibly TRBD1 (6 bases). The receptor comes from a man aged 30 to 45 in good health. The CDR3 here is CASSSLQGAQPQHF. The CDR3 coding sequence is TGTGCCAGCAGTTCTTTACAGGGCGCTCAGCCCCAGCATTTT.